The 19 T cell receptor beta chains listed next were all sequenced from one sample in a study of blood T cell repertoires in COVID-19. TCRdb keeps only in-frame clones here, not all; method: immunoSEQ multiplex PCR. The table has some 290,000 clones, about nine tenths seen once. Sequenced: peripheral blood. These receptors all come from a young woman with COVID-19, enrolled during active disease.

CDR3 in amino acids: CASSPVRSGAYTGELFF. Here the CDR3 DNA reads TGTGCCAGCAGCCCCGTACGGAGCGGAGCTTACACCGGGGAGCTGTTTTTT. V and J are TRBV9 and TRBJ2-2, with a weak D call TRBD2 (5 bases). The CDR3 extends over 17 amino acids. Trimming left V 4 bases short and J 3 bases short, with 19 bases between. Germline V gene lookup returns CDR1 SGDLS and CDR2 YYNGEE.

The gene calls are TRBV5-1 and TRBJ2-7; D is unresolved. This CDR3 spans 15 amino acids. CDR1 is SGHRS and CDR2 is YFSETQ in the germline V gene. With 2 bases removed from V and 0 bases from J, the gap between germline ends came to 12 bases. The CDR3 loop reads CASSFDTPSSYEQYF. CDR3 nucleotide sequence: TGCGCCAGCAGCTTTGATACCCCTAGCTCCTACGAGCAGTACTTC.

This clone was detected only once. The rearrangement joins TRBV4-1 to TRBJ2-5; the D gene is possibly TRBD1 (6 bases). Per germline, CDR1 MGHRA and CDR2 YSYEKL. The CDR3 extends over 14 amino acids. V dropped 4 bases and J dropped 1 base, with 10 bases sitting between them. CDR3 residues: CASSPRDTQETQYF. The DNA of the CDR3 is TGCGCCAGCAGCCCCCGGGACACCCAAGAGACCCAGTACTTC.

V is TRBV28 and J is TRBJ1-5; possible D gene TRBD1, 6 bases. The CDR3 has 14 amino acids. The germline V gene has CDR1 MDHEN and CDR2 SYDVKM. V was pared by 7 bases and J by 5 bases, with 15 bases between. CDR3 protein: CASTLPQGYQPQHF. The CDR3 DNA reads TGTGCCAGCACCCTACCACAGGGATATCAGCCCCAGCATTTT.

CDR3 loop: CASSVYSGTEAFF. CDR3 DNA sequence: TGTGCCAGCAGCGTATATTCGGGGACTGAAGCTTTCTTT. The chain couples TRBV9 to TRBJ1-1; D gene uncertain. There are 13 residues in the CDR3. The germline V gene has CDR1 SGDLS and CDR2 YYNGEE. Trimming cost V 1 base and J 5 bases, with 9 bases left between them.

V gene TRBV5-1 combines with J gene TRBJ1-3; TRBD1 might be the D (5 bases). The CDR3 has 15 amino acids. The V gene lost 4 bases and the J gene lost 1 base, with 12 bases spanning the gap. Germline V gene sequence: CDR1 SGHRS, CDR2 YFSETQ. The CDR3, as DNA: TGCGCCAGCAGCGTTTCGGGGGTGTCTGGAAACACCATATATTTT. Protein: CASSVSGVSGNTIYF.

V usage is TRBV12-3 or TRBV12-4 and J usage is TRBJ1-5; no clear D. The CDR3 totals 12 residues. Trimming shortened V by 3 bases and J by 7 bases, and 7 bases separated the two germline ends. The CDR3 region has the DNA TGTGCCAGCAGTTTCCGAGGACAGCCCCAGCATTTT. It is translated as CASSFRGQPQHF.

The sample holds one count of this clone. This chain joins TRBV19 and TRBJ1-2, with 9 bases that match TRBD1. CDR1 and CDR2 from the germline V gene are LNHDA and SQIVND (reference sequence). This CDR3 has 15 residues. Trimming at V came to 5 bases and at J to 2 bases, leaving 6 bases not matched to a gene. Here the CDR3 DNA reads TGTGCCAGTAGTCTGGGACAGGGTGACAACTATGGCTACACCTTC. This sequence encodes CASSLGQGDNYGYTF. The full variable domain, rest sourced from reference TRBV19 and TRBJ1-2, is DGGITQSPKYLFRKEGQNVTLSCEQNLNHDAMYWYRQDPGQGLRLIYYSQIVNDFQKGDIAEGYSVSREKKESFPLTVTSAQKNPTAFYLCASSLGQGDNYGYTFGSGTRLTVV.

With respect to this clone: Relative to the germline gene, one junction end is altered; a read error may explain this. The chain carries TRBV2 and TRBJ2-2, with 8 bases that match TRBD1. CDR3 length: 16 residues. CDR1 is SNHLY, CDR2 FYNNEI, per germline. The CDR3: CASREDRGANTGELFF. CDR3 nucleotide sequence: TGTGCCAGCAGAGAAGACAGGGGTGCGAACACCGGGGAGCTGTTTTTT.

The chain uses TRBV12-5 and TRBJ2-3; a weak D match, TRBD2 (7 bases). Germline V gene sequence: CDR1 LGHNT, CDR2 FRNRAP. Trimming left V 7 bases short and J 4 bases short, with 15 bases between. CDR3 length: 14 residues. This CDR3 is CASALGGAADTQYF. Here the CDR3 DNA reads TGTGCTAGTGCCCTTGGGGGGGCCGCAGATACGCAGTATTTT.

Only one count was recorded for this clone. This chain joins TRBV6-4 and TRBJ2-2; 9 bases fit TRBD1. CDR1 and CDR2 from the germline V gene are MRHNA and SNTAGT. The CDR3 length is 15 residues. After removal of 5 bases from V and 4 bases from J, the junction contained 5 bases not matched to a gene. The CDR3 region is CASSSGQGSTGELFF. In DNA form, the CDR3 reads TGTGCCAGCAGTTCGGGACAGGGATCCACCGGGGAGCTGTTTTTT.

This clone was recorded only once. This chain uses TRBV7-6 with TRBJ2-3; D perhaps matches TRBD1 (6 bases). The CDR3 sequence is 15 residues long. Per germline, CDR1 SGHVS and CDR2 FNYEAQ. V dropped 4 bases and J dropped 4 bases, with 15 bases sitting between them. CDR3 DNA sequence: TGTGCCAGCAGCTCAGGGGTTGGGGGCTCAGATACGCAGTATTTT. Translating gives CASSSGVGGSDTQYF. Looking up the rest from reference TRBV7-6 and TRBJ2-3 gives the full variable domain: GAGVSQSPRYKVTKRGQDVALRCDPISGHVSLYWYRQALGQGPEFLTYFNYEAQQDKSGLPNDRFSAERPEGSISTLTIQRTEQRDSAMYRCASSSGVGGSDTQYFGPGTRLTVL.

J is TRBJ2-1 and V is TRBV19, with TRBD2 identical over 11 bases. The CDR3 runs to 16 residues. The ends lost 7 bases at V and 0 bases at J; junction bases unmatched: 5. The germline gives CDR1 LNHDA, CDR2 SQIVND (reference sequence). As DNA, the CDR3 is TGTGCCAGTACCCCAACTAGCGGGAGCTCCTACAATGAGCAGTTCTTC. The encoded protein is CASTPTSGSSYNEQFF. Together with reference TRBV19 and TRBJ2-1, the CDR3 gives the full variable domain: DGGITQSPKYLFRKEGQNVTLSCEQNLNHDAMYWYRQDPGQGLRLIYYSQIVNDFQKGDIAEGYSVSREKKESFPLTVTSAQKNPTAFYLCASTPTSGSSYNEQFFGPGTRLTVL.

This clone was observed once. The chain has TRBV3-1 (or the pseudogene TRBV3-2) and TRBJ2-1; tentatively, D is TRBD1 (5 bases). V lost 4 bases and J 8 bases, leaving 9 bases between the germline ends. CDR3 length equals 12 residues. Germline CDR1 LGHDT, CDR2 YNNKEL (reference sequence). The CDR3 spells CASSLEGDEQFF. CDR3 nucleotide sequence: TGTGCCAGCAGCCTGGAAGGGGATGAGCAGTTCTTC.

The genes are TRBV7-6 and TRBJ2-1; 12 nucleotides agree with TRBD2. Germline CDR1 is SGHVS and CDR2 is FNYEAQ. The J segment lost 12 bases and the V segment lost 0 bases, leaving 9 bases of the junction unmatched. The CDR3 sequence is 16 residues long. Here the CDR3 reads CASSLAPASGRAVQFF. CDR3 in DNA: TGTGCCAGCAGCTTAGCGCCGGCTAGCGGGAGGGCCGTGCAGTTCTTC.

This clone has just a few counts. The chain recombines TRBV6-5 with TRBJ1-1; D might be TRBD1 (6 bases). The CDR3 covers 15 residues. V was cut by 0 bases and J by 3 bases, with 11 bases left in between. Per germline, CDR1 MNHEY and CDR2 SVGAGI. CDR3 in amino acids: CASSYSGATDTEAFF. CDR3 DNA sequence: TGTGCCAGCAGTTACTCGGGGGCGACGGACACTGAAGCTTTCTTT.

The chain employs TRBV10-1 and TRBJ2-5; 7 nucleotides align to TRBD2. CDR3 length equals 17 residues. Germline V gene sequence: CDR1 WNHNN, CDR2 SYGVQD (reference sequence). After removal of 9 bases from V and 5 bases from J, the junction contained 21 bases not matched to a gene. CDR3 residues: CARNHGGNRLAWETQYF. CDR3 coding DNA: TGCGCCAGAAACCACGGTGGGAACCGACTAGCTTGGGAGACCCAGTACTTC.

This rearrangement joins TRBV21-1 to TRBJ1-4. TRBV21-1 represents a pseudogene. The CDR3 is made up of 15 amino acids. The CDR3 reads CASSKIRGWDEKLFF. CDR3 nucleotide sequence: TGTGCCAGCAGCAAAATTAGAGGTTGGGATGAAAAACTGTTTTTT.

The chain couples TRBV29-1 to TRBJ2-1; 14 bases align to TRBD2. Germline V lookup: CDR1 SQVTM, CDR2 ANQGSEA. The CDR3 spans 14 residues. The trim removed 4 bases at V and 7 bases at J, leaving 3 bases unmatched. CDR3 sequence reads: CSVVRTSGRNEQFF. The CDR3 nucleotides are TGCAGCGTTGTTAGGACTAGCGGGAGGAATGAGCAGTTCTTC.